This T cell receptor (beta chain) derives from a study of blood T cell repertoires in COVID-19. Per the original methods: Nucleated cell number was recorded as an estimate derived from reference gene primer amplification. The data were produced by immunoSEQ multiplex PCR, yet TCRdb's version contains in-frame clones alone and is incomplete. The DNA gave D and trimming, while V, J and clone size come from that table. The table includes about 380,000 clones, around 87% detected once. This CDR3 has 17 residues. The J segment lost 0 bases and the V segment lost 0 bases, leaving 8 bases of the junction unmatched. Germline V lookup: CDR1 LNHNV, CDR2 YYDKDF (reference sequence). Participants had their cohort set by participant-reported clinical history. The study counted Cohort 3 donors as recovered given two negative PCRs, clearance, or symptom resolution.

This receptor was identified in a man aged 25-45 years who had recovered from COVID-19. The rearrangement uses TRBV15 and TRBJ2-7; TRBD1 agrees at 7 bases. The sequencing sample was made of PBMCs or T cells enriched from blood (not recorded which). CDR3 nucleotide sequence: TGTGCCACCAGCAGAGATAAGGGGGCAGGCAGCTCCTACGAGCAGTACTTC. It is translated as CATSRDKGAGSSYEQYF.